This T cell receptor (beta chain) was observed in a study of cytomegalovirus exposure and HLA in healthy donors. This CDR3 contains 14 residues. Germline V gene data show CDR1 as SNHLY and CDR2 as FYNNEI. V was clipped by 5 bases and J by 3 bases, with 13 bases between them. Comment on this clone: Its antigen is undetermined.

This PCR relied on a set of 60 Vbeta primers and 13 Jbeta primers. Sequencing was performed with immunoSEQ multiplex PCR; in TCRdb, only in-frame clones are kept and a portion is missing. Of about 130,000 clones listed, approximately 80% were seen once; the top ten hold less than 3.5%. Overall study findings and caveats: The study carried out a later analysis of TCR beta sequences. It associated some 18,000 of them with specific HLA alleles at a false discovery rate of 0.05.

Sequenced: PBMCs. This chain connects TRBV2 to TRBJ1-1; D perhaps matches TRBD1 (5 bases). The receptor's source is a middle-aged man in good health and CMV-seronegative. The CDR3 region is CASSSGLGYTEAFF. CDR3 sequence (DNA): TGTGCCAGCAGTTCAGGGCTAGGGTACACTGAAGCTTTCTTT. The full variable domain, its missing parts supplied by reference TRBV2 and TRBJ1-1, is EPEVTQTPSHQVTQMGQEVILRCVPISNHLYFYWYRQILGQKVEFLVSFYNNEISEKSEIFDDQFSVERPDGSNFTLKIRSTKLEDSAMYFCASSSGLGYTEAFFGQGTRLTVV.